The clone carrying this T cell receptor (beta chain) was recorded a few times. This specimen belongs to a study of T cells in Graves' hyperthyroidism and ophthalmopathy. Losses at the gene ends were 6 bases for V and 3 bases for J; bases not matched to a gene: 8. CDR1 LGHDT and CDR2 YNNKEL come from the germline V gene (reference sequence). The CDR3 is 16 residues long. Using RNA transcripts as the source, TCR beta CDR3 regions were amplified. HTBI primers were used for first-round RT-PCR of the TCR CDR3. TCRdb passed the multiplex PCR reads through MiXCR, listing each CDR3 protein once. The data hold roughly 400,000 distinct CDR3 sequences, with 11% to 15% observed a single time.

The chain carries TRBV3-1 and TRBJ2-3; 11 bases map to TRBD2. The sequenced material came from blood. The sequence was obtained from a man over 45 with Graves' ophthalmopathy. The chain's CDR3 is CASSTLAGGVTDTQYF. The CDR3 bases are TGTGCCAGCAGTACGCTAGCGGGAGGAGTAACAGATACGCAGTATTTT.